Below, 30 T cell receptor beta chains from the same sample are listed, as sequenced in a study of T cell repertoires in cytomegalovirus infection. TCRdb used MiXCR to reprocess the reads, holding one entry per CDR3 protein. The sample has around 530,000 distinct CDR3 sequences, more than 20% seen once; the top ten hold over 10%. Sequenced material: PBMCs. All receptors come from a human donor in good health (CMV status not recorded). Some clones in this sample may be carry-over from other donors' samples.

This clonotype came up a few times. J is TRBJ2-7 and V is TRBV12-3 or TRBV12-4, with D tentatively TRBD1 or TRBD2 (5 bases each). The ends were cut back, 5 bases at V and 1 base at J, with 12 bases in the middle. CDR3 length equals 14 residues. In DNA form, the CDR3 reads TGTGCCAGCAGTCCATGGGACGGTTCCTACGAGCAGTACGTC. Translating it yields CASSPWDGSYEQYV.

This clonotype was counted between two and nine times. The chain recombines TRBV7-2 with TRBJ2-1; D call uncertain. The CDR3 loop spans 13 amino acids. The V gene lost 5 bases and the J gene lost 10 bases, with 15 bases spanning the gap. In germline, CDR1 is SGHTA, CDR2 FQGNSA. CDR3 nucleotide sequence: TGTGCCAGCAGCCCCGGGTCGGGCAGGGAGCAGTTCTTC. It translates to CASSPGSGREQFF.

This clonotype was seen more than once but under ten times. V and J are TRBV10-1 and TRBJ2-3; D gene uncertain. The V gene's germline CDR1 is WNHNN and CDR2 SYGVQD (reference sequence). CDR3 length: 13 residues. With 5 bases removed from V and 6 bases from J, the gap between germline ends came to 12 bases. CDR3 DNA: TGCGCCAGCAGTAGAGGCCCCGGGGATACGCAGTATTTT. It specifies CASSRGPGDTQYF.

This chain uses TRBV6-1 with TRBJ2-7, with TRBD2 as a possible D gene (6 bases). Deletions cut 7 bases from V and 5 bases from J, with 12 bases between. The CDR3 is made up of 12 amino acids. Germline V gene sequence: CDR1 MNHNS, CDR2 SASEGT. The CDR3 DNA sequence: TGTGCCAGCAAGGAGGGCAGGAACGAGCAGTACTTC. It specifies CASKEGRNEQYF.

V and J are TRBV6-2 or TRBV6-3 and TRBJ2-2; TRBD2 matches 7 bases. The CDR3 runs 13 residues. Germline CDR1 reads MNHEY; CDR2 reads SVGEGT. V gave up 8 bases and J gave up 8 bases; unmatched junction bases: 8. This CDR3 reads CASRLSAGGELFF. The CDR3 region has the DNA TGTGCCAGCCGATTATCAGCGGGAGGGGAGCTGTTTTTT.

This clonotype was seen a handful of times. This chain uses TRBV6-5 with TRBJ2-1; D ambiguous. The CDR3 sequence is 12 residues long. From germline, CDR1 is MNHEY and CDR2 SVGAGI. The V and J ends lost 7 bases and 7 bases respectively, with 11 bases between them. CDR3 loop: CASTTTKNEQFF. CDR3 coding DNA: TGTGCCAGCACAACTACCAAGAATGAGCAGTTCTTC.

This chain joins TRBV7-8 and TRBJ2-6; D unresolved. This CDR3 is 13 amino acids long. The V gene's germline CDR1 is SGHVS and CDR2 FQNEAQ. V was shortened by 5 bases and J by 3 bases, with 5 bases between the two germline ends. CDR3 nucleotides: TGTGCCAGCAGCCAAGGTGGGGCCAACGTCCTGACTTTC. Residues: CASSQGGANVLTF.

This chain joins TRBV11-2 and TRBJ2-7; 8 bases map to TRBD1. Trimming at V came to 8 bases and at J to 4 bases, leaving 19 bases not matched to a gene. CDR3 size: 17 residues. Germline V CDR1 and CDR2: SGHAT, FQNNGV. Here the CDR3 DNA reads TGTGCCAGCGTACAGGACAGGGTATCCTCGGGGAAGTACGAGCAGTACTTC. Its translation is CASVQDRVSSGKYEQYF.

In DNA form, the CDR3 reads TGTGCCAGCAGCGATAAGATACAGGTCTCTGGAAACACCATATATTTT. Amino acids: CASSDKIQVSGNTIYF. The chain has TRBV9 and TRBJ1-3; D perhaps matches TRBD1 (5 bases). Germline V lookup: CDR1 SGDLS, CDR2 YYNGEE. This CDR3 comprises 16 residues. V lost 3 bases, J lost 0 bases, and 13 bases lay in between. The entire variable domain, with the rest obtained from reference TRBV9 and TRBJ1-3, is as follows: DSGVTQTPKHLITATGQRVTLRCSPRSGDLSVYWYQQSLDQGLQFLIQYYNGEERAKGNILERFSAQQFPDLHSELNLSSLELGDSALYFCASSDKIQVSGNTIYFGEGSWLTVV.

The chain has TRBV4-3 and TRBJ2-1, with TRBD2 matching 11 bases. Trimming took 0 bases from V and 10 from J; bases not matched to a gene: 11. This CDR3 comprises 17 residues. Looked up from germline, CDR1 is LGHNA and CDR2 is YSLEER. DNA for the CDR3: TGCGCCAGCAGCCAAGATTTGCTAGCGGGAGGAATTAGCGAGCAGTTCTTC. Translated: CASSQDLLAGGISEQFF.

This clonotype was seen more than once but under ten times. The chain links TRBV29-1 to TRBJ1-1; D gene uncertain. The CDR3 spans 14 residues. Trimming took off 7 bases at V and 0 bases at J, with 15 bases between the two ends. Germline CDR1 reads SQVTM; CDR2 reads ANQGSEA. The DNA for the CDR3 is TGCAGCGCCCACTCAGGAGGGCTGAACACTGAAGCTTTCTTT. It yields the protein CSAHSGGLNTEAFF.

This rearrangement joins TRBV7-9 to TRBJ2-7; 8 positions agree with TRBD1. The CDR3 runs to 17 residues. Germline CDR1 is SEHNR and CDR2 is FQNEAQ (reference sequence). J gave up 1 base and V 5 bases, and 13 bases lay outside the gene matches. CDR3: CASSVQPGQGTSYEQYF. CDR3 nucleotide sequence: TGTGCCAGCAGCGTCCAACCCGGACAGGGTACGTCCTACGAGCAGTACTTC.

This clonotype was counted ten times or more. CDR3 loop: CATSLALAGVNEQFF. In DNA form, the CDR3 reads TGTGCCACCAGTTTGGCACTAGCGGGAGTCAATGAGCAGTTCTTC. The rearrangement joins TRBV24-1 to TRBJ2-1; 11 nucleotides line up with TRBD2. V shed 6 bases, J shed 6 bases, and the junction held 6 bases outside the gene matches. The CDR3 runs to 15 residues. The germline V gene encodes CDR1 KGHDR and CDR2 SFDVKD.

This clonotype was observed a few times. The chain combines TRBV29-1 with TRBJ2-1; TRBD2 might be the D (6 bases). The CDR3 has 13 residues. Germline V gene sequence: CDR1 SQVTM, CDR2 ANQGSEA. The V gene lost 8 bases and the J gene lost 0 bases, with 11 bases spanning the gap. The CDR3 sequence is CSSSGSSYNEQFF. CDR3 DNA: TGCAGCTCCTCCGGGAGCTCCTACAATGAGCAGTTCTTC.

This clonotype occurred many times. The chain uses TRBV7-6 and TRBJ2-7; D remains unclear. The germline gives CDR1 SGHVS, CDR2 FNYEAQ. The CDR3 sequence is 14 residues long. Trimming removed 5 bases at V and 3 bases at J, with 14 bases between. The chain's CDR3 is CASSLGLGRYEQYV. In DNA, the CDR3 is TGTGCCAGCAGCCTCGGTTTAGGCCGCTACGAGCAGTACGTC.

V is TRBV7-2 and J is TRBJ2-7, with a possible D match to TRBD2 (6 bases). The CDR3 covers 15 residues. The V end lost 3 bases, the J end lost 1 base, and 13 bases lay between the germline ends. Germline CDR1 reads SGHTA; CDR2 reads FQGNSA. The CDR3 DNA reads TGTGCCAGCAGCTTGGCTAGCGTAAGTTCCTACGAGCAGTACTTC. Its translation is CASSLASVSSYEQYF.

This clonotype has a handful of counts. This sequence joins TRBV7-2 and TRBJ1-4; the D gene is possibly TRBD1 (6 bases). Trimming shortened V by 1 base and J by 7 bases, and 13 bases separated the two germline ends. The CDR3 sequence is 15 residues long. The germline V gene has CDR1 SGHTA and CDR2 FQGNSA. The CDR3 nucleotides read TGTGCCAGCAGCTTAGGGGGGGGGCGAAGTGAAAAACTGTTTTTT. Translating it yields CASSLGGGRSEKLFF.

This chain connects TRBV3-1 to TRBJ2-1; no reliable D call. V was cut by 2 bases and J by 5 bases, with 10 bases left in between. Germline CDR1 is LGHDT and CDR2 is YNNKEL (reference sequence). The CDR3 has 14 residues. The chain's CDR3 is CASSQRWLNNEQFF. CDR3 bases: TGTGCCAGCAGCCAACGCTGGCTAAACAATGAGCAGTTCTTC.

This clonotype was observed a few times. The chain employs TRBV15 and TRBJ2-5, with 9 nucleotides matching TRBD1. Germline trimming cut 3 bases from V and 4 bases from J; bases unmatched to any gene: 6. Germline loops: CDR1 LNHNV, CDR2 YYDKDF (reference sequence). The CDR3 totals 15 residues. The CDR3 DNA follows: TGTGCCACCAGCAGGCCGGGACAGGGAAGAGAGACCCAGTACTTC. Residues: CATSRPGQGRETQYF.

The V and J genes are TRBV28 and TRBJ1-2; tentative D call: TRBD1 (5 bases). CDR1 is MDHEN and CDR2 is SYDVKM in the germline V gene. The CDR3 covers 14 residues. V lost 3 bases and J 2 bases, leaving 10 bases between the germline ends. CDR3 region: CASSFPGINYGYTF. CDR3 sequence (DNA): TGTGCCAGCAGTTTTCCAGGGATAAACTATGGCTACACCTTC.

This clonotype was seen more than once but under ten times. V usage is TRBV4-1 and J usage is TRBJ2-7; 11 nucleotides match TRBD1. Germline-derived CDR1 and CDR2 are MGHRA and YSYEKL. V trimming: 4 bases; J trimming: 5 bases; junction bases outside the gene matches: 7. This CDR3 has 15 amino acids. CDR3 region: CASSPSGTGGHEQYF. The CDR3 DNA reads as TGCGCCAGCAGCCCCTCCGGGACAGGGGGTCACGAGCAGTACTTC.

This clonotype has just a few counts. The chain employs TRBV6-2 or TRBV6-3 and TRBJ2-7, with 11 bases fitting TRBD1. In germline, CDR1 is MNHEY, CDR2 SVGEGT. Unmatched junction bases numbered 8, after V lost 5 bases and J lost 5 bases. The CDR3 totals 15 residues. This chain's CDR3 is CASSPGQGVVHEQYV. DNA for the CDR3: TGTGCCAGCAGTCCGGGACAGGGGGTAGTGCACGAGCAGTACGTC.

The chain joins TRBV19 to TRBJ1-1; D might be TRBD1 (5 bases). Trimming removed 0 bases at V and 4 bases at J, with 6 bases between. The CDR3 consists of 13 residues. CDR1 LNHDA and CDR2 SQIVND come from the germline V gene (reference sequence). DNA of the CDR3: TGTGCCAGTAGTATAGATCAGGGCACTGAAGCTTTCTTT. Translation gives CASSIDQGTEAFF.

This clonotype was found a few times. J is TRBJ1-4 and V is TRBV18, with D possibly matching TRBD1 (5 bases). Germline CDR1 is KGHSH and CDR2 is LQKENI. The CDR3 covers 14 residues. V was shortened by 3 bases and J by 8 bases, with 13 bases between the two germline ends. CDR3 loop: CASSPQGVREKLFF. CDR3 in DNA: TGTGCCAGCTCACCTCAGGGTGTTCGGGAAAAACTGTTTTTT.

Regarding this clonotype: At one boundary the junction diverges from the germline segment, which might be a read error. This sequence joins TRBV6-2 or TRBV6-3 and TRBJ1-2; unclear D gene. The CDR3 is made up of 14 amino acids. Per germline, CDR1 MNHEY and CDR2 SVGEGT. For the CDR3, the DNA is TGTGCCAGTAGGACGAGCGGAACTAACCATGGCTACACCTTC. This sequence encodes CASRTSGTNHGYTF.

This chain connects TRBV4-1 to TRBJ2-3; a weak D match, TRBD2 (6 bases). V was clipped by 4 bases and J by 4 bases, with 15 bases between them. CDR1 MGHRA and CDR2 YSYEKL come from the germline V gene. The CDR3 is made up of 15 amino acids. Written as DNA, the CDR3 is TGCGCCAGCAGCCTTCGTTCGGGACTCCCAGATACGCAGTATTTT. Translating gives CASSLRSGLPDTQYF.

This clonotype was seen only once. This chain links TRBV14 with TRBJ1-2; no reliable D call. The CDR3 runs 17 residues. CDR1 and CDR2 from the germline V gene are SGHDN and FVKESK. The V end was cut by 3 bases, the J end by 4 bases, with 21 bases between. This CDR3 is CASSHAPQDGFPYGYTF. The CDR3 nucleotides are TGTGCCAGCAGCCATGCCCCCCAGGACGGATTCCCCTATGGCTACACCTTC.

This clonotype occurred a few times. The V call is TRBV19, the J call TRBJ2-7; D possibly uses TRBD1 or TRBD2 (5 bases each). Trimming took 4 bases from V and 2 from J, leaving 12 bases between them. The CDR3 runs 14 residues. Germline-derived CDR1 and CDR2 are LNHDA and SQIVND (reference sequence). CDR3 protein: CASSTGRDPYEQYF. The DNA of the CDR3 is TGTGCCAGTAGTACGGGCAGGGACCCCTACGAGCAGTACTTC.

The chain recombines TRBV7-2 with TRBJ2-5; 11 nucleotides line up with TRBD2. Germline V gene sequence: CDR1 SGHTA, CDR2 FQGNSA. With 8 bases clipped from V and 5 bases from J, the junction kept 34 bases outside the gene matches. The CDR3 covers 23 residues. CDR3 sequence reads: CASAPSRLPTGFMTSGKGETQYF. The CDR3 region has the DNA TGTGCCAGCGCACCATCCAGGCTCCCGACAGGGTTCATGACTAGCGGGAAGGGTGAGACCCAGTACTTC.

V gene TRBV20-1 combines with J gene TRBJ2-3, with D possibly being TRBD2 (6 bases). Deletions cut 1 base from V and 4 bases from J, with 15 bases between. This CDR3 is built from 15 residues. Germline V lookup: CDR1 DFQATT, CDR2 SNEGSKA (reference sequence). CDR3 region: CSARVAVEGADTQYF. DNA of the CDR3: TGCAGTGCTAGAGTAGCGGTCGAAGGGGCAGATACGCAGTATTTT.